This T cell receptor beta chain was profiled in a study of T-cell reconstitution after alpha-beta-depleted transplantation in children. Germline V CDR1 and CDR2: DFQATT, SNEGSKA (reference sequence). V lost 6 bases and J lost 6, with 18 bases in between. This CDR3 spans 14 amino acids. It was with unique molecular identifiers that the TCRbeta library was prepared. TCRdb reprocessed the PCR reads with MiXCR, giving one entry per CDR3 protein. The data hold about 230,000 distinct CDR3 sequences, with approximately 9.8% observed a single time. This clonotype was counted ten times or more. The receptor comes from a human donor who donated a stem cell graft to a child with SCID. This sequence joins TRBV20-1 and TRBJ2-1, with unresolved D. Here the sequenced sample was PBMCs from the stem cell graft donor, taken from the stem cell graft. The CDR3 nucleotides read TGCAGTGCCGTTAGTGTCAATCCCCTCAATGAGCAGTTCTTC. Translating gives CSAVSVNPLNEQFF.